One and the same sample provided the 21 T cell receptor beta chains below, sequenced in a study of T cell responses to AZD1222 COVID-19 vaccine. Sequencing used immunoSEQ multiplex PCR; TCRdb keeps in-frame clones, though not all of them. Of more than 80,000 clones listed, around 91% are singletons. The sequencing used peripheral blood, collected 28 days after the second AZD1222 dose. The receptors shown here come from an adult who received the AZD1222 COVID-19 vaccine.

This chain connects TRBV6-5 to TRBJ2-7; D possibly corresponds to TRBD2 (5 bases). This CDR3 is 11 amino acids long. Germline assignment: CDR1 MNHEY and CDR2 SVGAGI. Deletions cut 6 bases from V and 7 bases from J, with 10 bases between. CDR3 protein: CASRGSGEQYF. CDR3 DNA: TGTGCCAGCAGGGGTTCGGGGGAGCAGTACTTC.

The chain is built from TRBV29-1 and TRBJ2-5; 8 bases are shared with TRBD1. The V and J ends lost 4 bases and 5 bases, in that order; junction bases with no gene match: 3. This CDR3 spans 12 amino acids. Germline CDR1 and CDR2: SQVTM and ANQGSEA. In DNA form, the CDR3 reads TGCAGCGTTGTGCAGGGGGCTGAGACCCAGTACTTC. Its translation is CSVVQGAETQYF.

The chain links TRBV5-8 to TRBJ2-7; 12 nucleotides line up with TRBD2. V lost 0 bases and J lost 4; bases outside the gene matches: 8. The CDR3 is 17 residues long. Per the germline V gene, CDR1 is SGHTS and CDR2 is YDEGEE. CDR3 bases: TGTGCCAGCAGCTTGGCTAGCGGGAGGGCCCTGGGGTACGAGCAGTACTTC. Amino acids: CASSLASGRALGYEQYF.

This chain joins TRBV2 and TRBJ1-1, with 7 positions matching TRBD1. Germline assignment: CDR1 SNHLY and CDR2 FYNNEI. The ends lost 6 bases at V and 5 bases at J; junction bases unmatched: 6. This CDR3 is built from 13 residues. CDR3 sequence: CASSPDRDTEAFF. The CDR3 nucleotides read TGTGCCAGCAGCCCCGACAGGGATACTGAAGCTTTCTTT.

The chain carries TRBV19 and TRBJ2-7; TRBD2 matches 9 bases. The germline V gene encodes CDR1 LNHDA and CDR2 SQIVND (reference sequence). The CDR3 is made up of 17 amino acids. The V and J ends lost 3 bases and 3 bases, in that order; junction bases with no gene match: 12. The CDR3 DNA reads TGTGCCAGTAGTATTCGGCATTCCGGGACTAGCAGCTACGAGCAGTACTTC. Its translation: CASSIRHSGTSSYEQYF.

This CDR3 reads CASSSPQGAANYGYTF. For the CDR3, the DNA is TGTGCCAGCAGCTCCCCCCAGGGCGCAGCTAACTATGGCTACACCTTC. This chain connects TRBV11-1 to TRBJ1-2; D is perhaps TRBD1 (5 bases). CDR3 length equals 16 residues. The V end lost 4 bases, the J end lost 0 bases, and 15 bases lay between the germline ends. From germline, CDR1 is SGHAT and CDR2 FQDESV (reference sequence).

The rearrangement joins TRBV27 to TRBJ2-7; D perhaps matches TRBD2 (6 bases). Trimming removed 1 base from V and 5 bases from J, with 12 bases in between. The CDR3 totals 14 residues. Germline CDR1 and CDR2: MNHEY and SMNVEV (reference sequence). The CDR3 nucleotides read TGTGCCAGCAGTTTATGGGACTCTAAGGACGAGCAGTACTTC. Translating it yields CASSLWDSKDEQYF.

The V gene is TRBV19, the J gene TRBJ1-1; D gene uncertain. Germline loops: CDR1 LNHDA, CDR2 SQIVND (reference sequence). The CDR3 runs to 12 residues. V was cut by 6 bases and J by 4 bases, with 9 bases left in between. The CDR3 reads CASSFLGTEAFF. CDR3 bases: TGTGCCAGTAGCTTCTTAGGCACTGAAGCTTTCTTT.

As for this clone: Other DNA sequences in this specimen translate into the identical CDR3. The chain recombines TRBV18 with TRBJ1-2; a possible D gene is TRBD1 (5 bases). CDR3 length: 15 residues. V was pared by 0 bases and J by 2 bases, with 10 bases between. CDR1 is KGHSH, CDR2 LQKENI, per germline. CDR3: CASSPPGHSNYGYTF. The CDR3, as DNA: TGTGCCAGCTCACCACCAGGACATTCCAACTATGGCTACACCTTC.

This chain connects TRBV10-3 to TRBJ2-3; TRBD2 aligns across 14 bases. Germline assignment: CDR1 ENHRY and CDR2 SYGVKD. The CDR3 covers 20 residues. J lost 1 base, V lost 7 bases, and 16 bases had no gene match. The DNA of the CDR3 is TGTGCCATCAAAAGTAGAGAAGGGACTAGCGGGAGTTGGGGCACAGATACGCAGTATTTT. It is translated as CAIKSREGTSGSWGTDTQYF.

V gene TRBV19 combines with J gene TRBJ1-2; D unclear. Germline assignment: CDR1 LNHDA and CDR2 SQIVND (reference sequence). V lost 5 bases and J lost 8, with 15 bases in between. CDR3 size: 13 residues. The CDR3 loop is CASSWASPGGYTF. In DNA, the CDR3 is TGTGCCAGTAGTTGGGCATCTCCGGGGGGCTACACCTTC.

The CDR3 sequence: CASSSGTAERYEQYF. DNA of the CDR3: TGCGCCAGCAGCTCGGGGACGGCGGAGAGGTACGAGCAGTACTTC. The chain couples TRBV5-1 to TRBJ2-7; tentatively, D is TRBD1 or TRBD2 (5 bases each). Germline CDR1 reads SGHRS; CDR2 reads YFSETQ. The CDR3 has 15 amino acids. V lost 3 bases to trimming and J lost 4 bases, with 17 bases between them. The full variable domain, its missing parts supplied by reference TRBV5-1 and TRBJ2-7, is KAGVTQTPRYLIKTRGQQVTLSCSPISGHRSVSWYQQTPGQGLQFLFEYFSETQRNKGNFPGRFSGRQFSNSRSEMNVSTLELGDSALYLCASSSGTAERYEQYFGPGTRLTVT.

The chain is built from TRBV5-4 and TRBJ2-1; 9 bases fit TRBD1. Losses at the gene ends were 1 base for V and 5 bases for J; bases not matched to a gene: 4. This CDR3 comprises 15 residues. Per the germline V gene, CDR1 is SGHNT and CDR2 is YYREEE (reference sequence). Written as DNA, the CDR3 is TGTGCCAGCAGCTTGCAAGGGGACAGGGACAATGAGCAGTTCTTC. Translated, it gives CASSLQGDRDNEQFF. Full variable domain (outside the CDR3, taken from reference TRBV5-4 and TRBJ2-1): ETGVTQSPTHLIKTRGQQVTLRCSSQSGHNTVSWYQQALGQGPQFIFQYYREEENGRGNFPPRFSGLQFPNYSSELNVNALELDDSALYLCASSLQGDRDNEQFFGPGTRLTVL.

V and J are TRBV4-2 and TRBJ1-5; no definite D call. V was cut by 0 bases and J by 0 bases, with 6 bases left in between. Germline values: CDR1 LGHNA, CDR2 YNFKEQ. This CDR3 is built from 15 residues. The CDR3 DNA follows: TGTGCCAGCAGCCAAGACCCAGATAGCAATCAGCCCCAGCATTTT. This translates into CASSQDPDSNQPQHF.

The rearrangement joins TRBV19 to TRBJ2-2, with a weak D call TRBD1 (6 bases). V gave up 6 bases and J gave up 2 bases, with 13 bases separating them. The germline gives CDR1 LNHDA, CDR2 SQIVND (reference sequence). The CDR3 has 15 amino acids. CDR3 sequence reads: CASRPGGANTGELFF. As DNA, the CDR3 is TGTGCCAGTAGACCTGGGGGCGCCAACACCGGGGAGCTGTTTTTT.

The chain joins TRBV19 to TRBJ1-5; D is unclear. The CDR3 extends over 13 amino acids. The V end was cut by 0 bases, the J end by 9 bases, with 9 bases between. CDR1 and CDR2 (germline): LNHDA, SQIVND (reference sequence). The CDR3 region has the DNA TGTGCCAGTAGTATAGATAGATTTTGGCCCCAGCATTTT. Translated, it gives CASSIDRFWPQHF.

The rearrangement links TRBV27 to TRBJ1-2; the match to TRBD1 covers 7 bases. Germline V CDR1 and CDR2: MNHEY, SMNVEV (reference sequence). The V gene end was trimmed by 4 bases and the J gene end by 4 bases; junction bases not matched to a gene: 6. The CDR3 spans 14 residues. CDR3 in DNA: TGTGCCAGCAGTTCATGGACAGGTTTCTATGGCTACACCTTC. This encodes CASSSWTGFYGYTF.

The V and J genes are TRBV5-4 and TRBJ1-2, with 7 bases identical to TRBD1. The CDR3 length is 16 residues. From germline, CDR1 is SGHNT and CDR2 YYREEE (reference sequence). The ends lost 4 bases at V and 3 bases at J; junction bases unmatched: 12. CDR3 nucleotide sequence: TGTGCCAGCAGCCCTGCCCGACAGGGAACGGACTATGGCTACACCTTC. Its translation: CASSPARQGTDYGYTF. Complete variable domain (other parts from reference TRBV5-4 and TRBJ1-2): ETGVTQSPTHLIKTRGQQVTLRCSSQSGHNTVSWYQQALGQGPQFIFQYYREEENGRGNFPPRFSGLQFPNYSSELNVNALELDDSALYLCASSPARQGTDYGYTFGSGTRLTVV.

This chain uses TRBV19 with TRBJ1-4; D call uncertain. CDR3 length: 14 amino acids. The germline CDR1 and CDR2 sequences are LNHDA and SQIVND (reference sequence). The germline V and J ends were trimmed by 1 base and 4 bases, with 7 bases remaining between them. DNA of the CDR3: TGTGCCAGTAGTATAGGAAACAGTAATGAAAAACTGTTTTTT. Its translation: CASSIGNSNEKLFF.

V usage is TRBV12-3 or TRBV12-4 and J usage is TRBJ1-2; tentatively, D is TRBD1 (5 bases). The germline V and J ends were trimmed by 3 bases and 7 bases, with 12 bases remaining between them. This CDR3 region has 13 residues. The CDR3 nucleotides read TGTGCCAGCAGTTTGGGGGGTCTTGCTGGCTACACCTTC. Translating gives CASSLGGLAGYTF.

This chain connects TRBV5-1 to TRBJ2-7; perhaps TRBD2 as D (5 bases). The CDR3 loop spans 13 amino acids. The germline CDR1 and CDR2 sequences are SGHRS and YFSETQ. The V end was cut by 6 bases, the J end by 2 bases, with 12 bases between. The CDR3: CASKRESAYEQYF. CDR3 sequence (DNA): TGCGCCAGCAAGAGGGAGAGCGCCTACGAGCAGTACTTC.